A single T cell receptor beta chain is shown here with its context. The record originates from a study of shared T cell receptors in the human thymus. Generated by immunoSEQ multiplex PCR, the TCRdb table keeps only in-frame clones and is missing some. The sample lists 550,000 to 800,000 clones; over 75% were seen once. Germline V gives CDR1 MNHEY, CDR2 SMNVEV (reference sequence). The CDR3 sequence is 15 residues long. These data were likewise used in another study, on human thymus T cells. That report notes: Thymic resections from corrective heart surgery supplied the tissue. Within thymic and blood repertoires, V and J gene usage appeared to be biased.

The sample taken for sequencing was thymocytes. The sequence was obtained from a girl less than two years old with a congenital heart defect. V is TRBV27 and J is TRBJ1-1, with D possibly matching TRBD1 (5 bases). The CDR3 sequence: CATQVYKGMNTEAFF. The CDR3 coding sequence is TGTGCGACCCAGGTTTATAAGGGGATGAACACTGAAGCTTTCTTT.